The next 25 T cell receptor beta chains were all read from a single sample in a study of identical twins. TCRdb re-derived calls from the 5' RACE reads in MiXCR, one entry per CDR3 protein. Among 550,000 to 800,000 distinct CDR3 sequences listed, roughly 7.1% were seen once. This sample was also put to use in a study of yellow fever vaccine responses in identical twins.

Sequencing used PBMCs. Receptors originate from a woman younger than 30 in good health.

This clonotype has just a few counts. The chain links TRBV7-6 to TRBJ2-2; 10 nucleotides align to TRBD2. CDR1 is SGHVS and CDR2 is FNYEAQ in the germline V gene. V trimming: 0 bases; J trimming: 4 bases; junction bases outside the gene matches: 5. This CDR3 comprises 17 residues. The CDR3 region is CASSLAASGGGTGELFF. In DNA form, the CDR3 reads TGTGCCAGCAGCTTAGCAGCGAGCGGGGGGGGCACCGGGGAGCTGTTTTTT.

There are many counts of this clonotype. The V and J genes are TRBV15 and TRBJ1-5, with a possible D match to TRBD1 (6 bases). The germline gives CDR1 LNHNV, CDR2 YYDKDF (reference sequence). Trimming cost V 0 bases and J 2 bases, with 8 bases left between them. The CDR3 has 15 amino acids. This CDR3 is CATSRDPGGNQPQHF. In nucleotides, the CDR3 is TGTGCCACCAGCAGAGATCCAGGGGGCAATCAGCCCCAGCATTTT.

The chain has TRBV20-1 and TRBJ2-1, with a weak D call TRBD2 (5 bases). The CDR3 runs 15 residues. The V and J ends lost 0 bases and 3 bases respectively, with 12 bases between them. Per the germline V gene, CDR1 is DFQATT and CDR2 is SNEGSKA (reference sequence). The CDR3 nucleotides read TGCAGTGCTAGAGAAGGGAGCAACCTCTACAATGAGCAGTTCTTC. Protein: CSAREGSNLYNEQFF.

This clonotype showed up just a few times. The chain joins TRBV12-3 or TRBV12-4 to TRBJ1-2, with 8 bases that match TRBD1. The CDR3 is 13 residues long. The junction had 8 bases not matched to a gene; V was cut back by 8 bases and J by 6 bases. The CDR3 is CASWSGGENGYTF. CDR3 nucleotide sequence: TGTGCCAGCTGGTCAGGGGGCGAAAATGGCTACACCTTC.

The chain is built from TRBV11-2 and TRBJ1-1; D ambiguous. Germline loops: CDR1 SGHAT, CDR2 FQNNGV. The CDR3 runs 16 residues. V was pared by 2 bases and J by 1 base, with 14 bases between. The CDR3 DNA sequence: TGTGCCAGCAGCTTATTTGAGGGTTATAGGAACACTGAAGCTTTCTTT. Its translation is CASSLFEGYRNTEAFF.

V gene TRBV5-1 combines with J gene TRBJ1-4; no definite D call. Looked up from germline, CDR1 is SGHRS and CDR2 is YFSETQ. V lost 0 bases to trimming and J lost 3 bases, with 6 bases between them. The CDR3 spans 14 residues. CDR3 sequence (DNA): TGCGCCAGCAGCTTGGGGATGGCTAATGAAAAACTGTTTTTT. Protein sequence: CASSLGMANEKLFF.

This clonotype was counted many times. The genes are TRBV12-3 or TRBV12-4 and TRBJ1-4; 7 bases map to TRBD1. V shed 11 bases and J 6 bases; nucleotides not matched to a gene: 9. The CDR3 runs to 13 residues. The CDR3 bases are TGTGCCTGCTCGGGACAGAGACATGAAAAACTGTTTTTT. Encoded protein: CACSGQRHEKLFF.

This clonotype has just a few counts. The rearrangement joins TRBV5-1 to TRBJ2-5; 10 nucleotides align to TRBD1. The ends lost 7 bases at V and 2 bases at J; junction bases unmatched: 5. From germline, CDR1 is SGHRS and CDR2 YFSETQ. The length of the CDR3 is 14 residues. This chain's CDR3 is CASPGTGDQETQYF. CDR3 bases: TGCGCCAGCCCGGGGACAGGGGATCAAGAGACCCAGTACTTC.

The chain is built from TRBV19 and TRBJ2-5; 7 bases are a match to TRBD1. Unmatched junction bases numbered 14, after V lost 7 bases and J lost 9 bases. This CDR3 is 14 amino acids long. In germline, CDR1 is LNHDA, CDR2 SQIVND (reference sequence). CDR3 protein: CASNPRGRVEPQYF. The CDR3 DNA follows: TGTGCCAGTAATCCGAGGGGGCGCGTTGAGCCCCAGTACTTC.

This clonotype was seen many times. The chain has TRBV24-1 and TRBJ2-1; D ambiguous. Germline V gives CDR1 KGHDR, CDR2 SFDVKD. The CDR3 has 11 residues. Deletions cut 5 bases from V and 3 bases from J, with 1 base between. The DNA for the CDR3 is TGTGCCACCAGTGTCTACAATGAGCAGTTCTTC. Encoded protein: CATSVYNEQFF.

This sequence joins TRBV20-1 and TRBJ2-2, with D possibly TRBD1 on 6 matching bases. The CDR3 is made up of 16 amino acids. CDR1 and CDR2 from the germline V gene are DFQATT and SNEGSKA (reference sequence). V lost 0 bases, J lost 0 bases, and 11 bases lay in between. CDR3 coding DNA: TGCAGTGCTAGAGATCCAGGGGCCACGAACACCGGGGAGCTGTTTTTT. Amino acid sequence: CSARDPGATNTGELFF.

The sample holds a few counts of this clonotype. V gene TRBV5-1 combines with J gene TRBJ1-6; 7 bases align to TRBD1. The trim removed 5 bases at V and 10 bases at J, leaving 12 bases unmatched. CDR3 length: 15 residues. The germline gives CDR1 SGHRS, CDR2 YFSETQ. CDR3 coding DNA: TGCGCCAGCAGACCGACGGGACAGCCTGGATCACCCCTCCACTTT. Its protein product is CASRPTGQPGSPLHF.

This clonotype was seen at least ten times. The genes are TRBV2 and TRBJ2-7; no definite D call. Germline V lookup: CDR1 SNHLY, CDR2 FYNNEI. This CDR3 has 15 amino acids. V was cut by 0 bases and J by 2 bases, with 11 bases left in between. DNA of the CDR3: TGTGCCAGCAGTGAAGCGGGTAACCCAACCTACGAGCAGTACGTC. This translates into CASSEAGNPTYEQYV.

The gene calls are TRBV7-8 and TRBJ2-7; 15 bases are a match to TRBD2. The CDR3 length is 18 residues. Trimming at V came to 5 bases and at J to 0 bases, leaving 8 bases not matched to a gene. Looked up from germline, CDR1 is SGHVS and CDR2 is FQNEAQ. The CDR3 DNA sequence: TGTGCCAGCAGCCCCGCCGGGACTAGCGGGAGGAGCTCCTACGAGCAGTACTTC. Translated: CASSPAGTSGRSSYEQYF.

Here the CDR3 DNA reads TGTGCCAGCAGGCCAGGGAGTTCCTACGAGCAGTACTTC. Translated: CASRPGSSYEQYF. The V and J genes are TRBV28 and TRBJ2-7; D may correspond to TRBD1 or TRBD2 (5 bases each). The CDR3 has 13 residues. Germline CDR1 MDHEN, CDR2 SYDVKM. With 6 bases removed from V and 1 base from J, the gap between germline ends came to 10 bases.

The chain combines TRBV11-1 with TRBJ2-2; TRBD2 agrees at 13 bases. CDR1 and CDR2 from the germline V gene are SGHAT and FQDESV (reference sequence). J gave up 4 bases and V 5 bases, and 10 bases lay outside the gene matches. This CDR3 comprises 18 residues. The CDR3 loop is CASSAGTSGTGFTGELFF. The CDR3 region has the DNA TGTGCCAGCAGCGCTGGGACTAGCGGGACGGGTTTCACCGGGGAGCTGTTTTTT.

At least ten counts were recorded for this clonotype. V is TRBV12-3 or TRBV12-4 and J is TRBJ1-2; D is uncertain. This CDR3 is 14 amino acids long. Trimming removed 5 bases at V and 8 bases at J, with 18 bases between. The CDR3, as DNA: TGTGCCAGCAGTCCCAACCTCAAGATAGGGGGCTACACCTTC. Translated, it gives CASSPNLKIGGYTF.

This clonotype came up many times. The CDR3 DNA reads TGCAGCGTCCTTGGGACTAGCGTCCCCGGGGAGCTGTTTTTT. Protein: CSVLGTSVPGELFF. The chain combines TRBV29-1 with TRBJ2-2; 10 bases map to TRBD2. Per the germline V gene, CDR1 is SQVTM and CDR2 is ANQGSEA. The CDR3 totals 14 residues. V shed 6 bases, J shed 6 bases, and the junction held 7 bases outside the gene matches.

Here the CDR3 reads CASSSGLAGEGRDEQFF. CDR3 DNA: TGCGCCAGCAGCTCAGGACTAGCGGGAGAAGGTCGGGATGAGCAGTTCTTC. The chain uses TRBV5-1 and TRBJ2-1; 13 bases align to TRBD2. In germline, CDR1 is SGHRS, CDR2 YFSETQ. V shed 3 bases and J 8 bases; nucleotides not matched to a gene: 11. The CDR3 is made up of 17 amino acids.

The chain joins TRBV9 to TRBJ1-5; no reliable D call. Germline loops: CDR1 SGDLS, CDR2 YYNGEE. This CDR3 has 15 amino acids. The V end was cut by 0 bases, the J end by 4 bases, with 11 bases between. The CDR3 region has the DNA TGTGCCAGCAGCGTAGGAGACAACCTAAATCAGCCCCAGCATTTT. It is translated as CASSVGDNLNQPQHF.

This clonotype was detected a few times. This chain connects TRBV5-6 to TRBJ1-6; 8 bases agree with TRBD1. The CDR3 sequence is 14 residues long. V trimming: 3 bases; J trimming: 11 bases; junction bases outside the gene matches: 7. Germline CDR1 SGHDT, CDR2 YYEEEE. The CDR3, as DNA: TGTGCCAGCAGCTCGGGACAGGAAGATCCACCCCTCCACTTT. Translation gives CASSSGQEDPPLHF.

This clonotype came up many times. This chain uses TRBV29-1 with TRBJ2-1; TRBD1 matches at 9 bases. CDR3 length equals 16 residues. Germline V lookup: CDR1 SQVTM, CDR2 ANQGSEA. Trimming cost V 2 bases and J 4 bases; bases outside gene matches: 9. The CDR3 sequence: CSVEPYTGGLYNEQFF. CDR3 nucleotides: TGCAGCGTTGAACCTTACACAGGGGGCTTATACAATGAGCAGTTCTTC.

The V and J genes are TRBV7-8 and TRBJ2-3; the D call may be TRBD1 or TRBD2 (7 bases each). The length of the CDR3 is 15 residues. Germline V CDR1 and CDR2: SGHVS, FQNEAQ. Trimming shortened V by 4 bases and J by 6 bases, and 17 bases separated the two germline ends. CDR3 coding DNA: TGTGCCAGCAGCTCAGGGGGGGGAGGGTCGGATACGCAGTATTTT. This sequence encodes CASSSGGGGSDTQYF. Variable domain in full (rest from reference TRBV7-8 and TRBJ2-3): GAGVSQSPRYKVAKRGQDVALRCDPISGHVSLFWYQQALGQGPEFLTYFQNEAQLDKSGLPSDRFFAERPEGSVSTLKIQRTQQEDSAVYLCASSSGGGGSDTQYFGPGTRLTVL.

In its sample, this clonotype was seen a few times. This chain connects TRBV27 to TRBJ2-7, with 7 bases matching TRBD2. The ends lost 8 bases at V and 3 bases at J; junction bases unmatched: 13. This CDR3 has 15 residues. CDR1 and CDR2 from the germline V gene are MNHEY and SMNVEV (reference sequence). In DNA, the CDR3 is TGTGCCAGCGGGTCCCGGCGGGAGCTGAGCTACGAGCAGTACTTC. Translation gives CASGSRRELSYEQYF.

This clonotype was counted between two and nine times. This rearrangement joins TRBV19 to TRBJ2-2; the D is unclear. Germline V CDR1 and CDR2: LNHDA, SQIVND (reference sequence). This CDR3 is built from 14 residues. V was shortened by 3 bases and J by 5 bases, with 10 bases between the two germline ends. CDR3 in DNA: TGTGCCAGTAGTATCCTTCCCCGTACCGGGGAGCTGTTTTTT. Protein product: CASSILPRTGELFF.